These 26 T cell receptor beta chains originate from one sample sequenced in a study of T cell repertoires in cytomegalovirus infection. Using its own MiXCR run on the reads, TCRdb lists one record per CDR3 protein. This table has under 850,000 distinct CDR3 sequences, around a third appearing once. No antigens are known for them. The material was cultured PBMCs, obtained from culture after CMV antigen stimulation. The source is a human donor in good health (CMV status not recorded). Some clones in this sample may be carry-over from other donors' samples.

V is TRBV10-3 and J is TRBJ2-5; D perhaps matches TRBD2 (6 bases). The CDR3 runs to 14 residues. CDR1 is ENHRY, CDR2 SYGVKD, per germline. V was cut by 0 bases and J by 5 bases, with 10 bases left in between. CDR3 protein: CAISESGTLETQYF. CDR3 in DNA: TGTGCCATCAGTGAGTCGGGGACTCTTGAGACCCAGTACTTC.

This clonotype was found many times. The gene calls are TRBV7-2 and TRBJ1-1; 9 nucleotides align to TRBD1. In germline, CDR1 is SGHTA, CDR2 FQGNSA. The CDR3 totals 13 residues. Trimming cost V 5 bases and J 6 bases; bases outside gene matches: 4. In DNA form, the CDR3 reads TGTGCCAGCAGCCCACAGGGGGCGTCTGAAGCTTTCTTT. Translating gives CASSPQGASEAFF.

This clonotype was seen a few times. This sequence joins TRBV4-1 and TRBJ2-5; TRBD2 is a possible D gene (6 bases). V lost 3 bases and J 0 bases, leaving 8 bases between the germline ends. This CDR3 contains 14 residues. CDR1 is MGHRA, CDR2 YSYEKL, per germline. The CDR3 reads CASSQPGDQETQYF. In nucleotides, the CDR3 is TGCGCCAGCAGCCAGCCGGGAGACCAAGAGACCCAGTACTTC.

This clonotype was counted a few times. V and J are TRBV10-3 and TRBJ1-1, with a possible D match to TRBD1 (5 bases). This CDR3 spans 13 amino acids. The V gene lost 4 bases and the J gene lost 1 base, with 7 bases spanning the gap. CDR1 is ENHRY and CDR2 is SYGVKD in the germline V gene. CDR3 loop: CAISGQRNTEAFF. The CDR3 nucleotides are TGTGCCATCAGTGGACAGAGGAACACTGAAGCTTTCTTT.

This chain links TRBV7-9 with TRBJ2-3; weak D call: TRBD2 (6 bases). CDR1 and CDR2 (germline): SEHNR, FQNEAQ (reference sequence). V lost 7 bases, J lost 4 bases, and 18 bases lay in between. The CDR3 totals 15 residues. In DNA, the CDR3 is TGTGCCAGCAACCACGCGGGGATCCCCCCAGATACGCAGTATTTT. Its protein product is CASNHAGIPPDTQYF.

Here the CDR3 reads CASVVEAGSPLHF. In DNA form, the CDR3 reads TGTGCCAGCGTTGTAGAAGCGGGGTCACCCCTCCACTTT. The V call is TRBV2, the J call TRBJ1-6; the D is unclear. The CDR3 extends over 13 amino acids. Germline V lookup: CDR1 SNHLY, CDR2 FYNNEI. Trimming shortened V by 8 bases and J by 10 bases, and 15 bases separated the two germline ends.

V usage is TRBV5-4 and J usage is TRBJ2-7; 7 bases are a match to TRBD2. CDR1 SGHNT and CDR2 YYREEE come from the germline V gene (reference sequence). This CDR3 contains 15 residues. Germline trimming cut 2 bases from V and 5 bases from J; bases unmatched to any gene: 10. The CDR3 nucleotides read TGTGCCAGCAGCTTTGGCGGGAGAGGGCACCACGAGCAGTACTTC. It specifies CASSFGGRGHHEQYF.

The chain combines TRBV12-3 or TRBV12-4 with TRBJ1-2; D gene ambiguous. CDR3 length equals 13 residues. The V and J ends lost 4 bases and 0 bases respectively, with 6 bases between them. The CDR3 here is CASSSRPNYGYTF. The DNA of the CDR3 is TGTGCCAGCAGTTCCAGGCCTAACTATGGCTACACCTTC.

The V call is TRBV12-3 or TRBV12-4, the J call TRBJ2-1, with D perhaps matching TRBD2 (5 bases). The CDR3 spans 14 residues. The ends were cut back, 6 bases at V and 3 bases at J, with 12 bases in the middle. CDR3 coding DNA: TGTGCCAGCAGGATCGGAGGATTCTACAATGAGCAGTTCTTC. Protein sequence: CASRIGGFYNEQFF.

The CDR3 loop is CASSQYTGTKETQYF. The CDR3 DNA reads as TGTGCCAGCTCACAGTATACCGGGACCAAAGAGACCCAGTACTTC. The chain uses TRBV18 and TRBJ2-5; possibly TRBD1 or TRBD2 for D (5 bases each). The length of the CDR3 is 15 residues. V dropped 4 bases and J dropped 3 bases, with 15 bases sitting between them. CDR1 and CDR2 (germline): KGHSH, LQKENI.

The CDR3 DNA follows: TGTGCCAGCAGCTCACATAGCGTCAATGAGCAGTTCTTC. Translated: CASSSHSVNEQFF. The chain uses TRBV7-8 and TRBJ2-1, with a weak D call TRBD2 (5 bases). The CDR3 runs 13 residues. CDR1 and CDR2 from the germline V gene are SGHVS and FQNEAQ. V was pared by 4 bases and J by 6 bases, with 10 bases between. The full variable domain, rest sourced from reference TRBV7-8 and TRBJ2-1, is GAGVSQSPRYKVAKRGQDVALRCDPISGHVSLFWYQQALGQGPEFLTYFQNEAQLDKSGLPSDRFFAERPEGSVSTLKIQRTQQEDSAVYLCASSSHSVNEQFFGPGTRLTVL.

A few counts support this clonotype. This chain joins TRBV4-3 and TRBJ1-1, with D tentatively TRBD1 (6 bases). This CDR3 is 16 amino acids long. V shed 1 base and J shed 0 bases, with 12 bases lying between them. Germline V gives CDR1 LGHNA, CDR2 YSLEER. The CDR3 loop is CASSQGGGGLNTEAFF. CDR3 coding DNA: TGCGCCAGCAGCCAAGGGGGGGGGGGCTTGAACACTGAAGCTTTCTTT.

The chain combines TRBV10-3 with TRBJ2-7; D unresolved. The germline V gene encodes CDR1 ENHRY and CDR2 SYGVKD. V lost 5 bases and J lost 0, with 11 bases in between. CDR3 length: 14 residues. This CDR3 reads CAISKASDSYEQYF. The CDR3 bases are TGTGCCATCAGTAAAGCGAGCGACTCCTACGAGCAGTACTTC.

This chain uses TRBV9 with TRBJ2-1; D remains ambiguous. There are 14 residues in the CDR3. V lost 0 bases and J 5 bases, leaving 9 bases between the germline ends. Germline V gene sequence: CDR1 SGDLS, CDR2 YYNGEE. Written as DNA, the CDR3 is TGTGCCAGCAGCGTAGCAGGAAACAACAATGAGCAGTTCTTC. Amino acids: CASSVAGNNNEQFF.

Only a few counts were recorded for this clonotype. CDR3 nucleotides: TGTGCCAGCAGTTTATGGTACCCGTCCTACAATGAGCAGTTCTTC. Residues: CASSLWYPSYNEQFF. This chain joins TRBV27 and TRBJ2-1, with no clear D. The V end was cut by 1 base, the J end by 1 base, with 8 bases between. Germline values: CDR1 MNHEY, CDR2 SMNVEV (reference sequence). The CDR3 loop spans 15 amino acids.

CDR3 in DNA: TGCAGTGCAAAGAGGCCTAGCCCCTACAATGAGCAGTTCTTC. Protein sequence: CSAKRPSPYNEQFF. The V call is TRBV20-1, the J call TRBJ2-1; the D gene is possibly TRBD2 (5 bases). V lost 6 bases and J 2 bases, leaving 14 bases between the germline ends. Germline values: CDR1 DFQATT, CDR2 SNEGSKA (reference sequence). CDR3 length equals 14 residues.

The chain couples TRBV4-2 to TRBJ2-1; D might be TRBD2 (6 bases). The CDR3 extends over 14 amino acids. V lost 4 bases and J lost 10, with 17 bases in between. Looked up from germline, CDR1 is LGHNA and CDR2 is YNFKEQ. The CDR3 loop is CASSPGTSYMEQFF. As DNA, the CDR3 is TGTGCCAGCAGCCCCGGGACTTCCTACATGGAGCAGTTCTTC.

The chain carries TRBV4-1 and TRBJ1-6; no firm D call. The CDR3 is 14 residues long. V gave up 0 bases and J gave up 8 bases, with 8 bases separating them. Germline V gene sequence: CDR1 MGHRA, CDR2 YSYEKL. The CDR3, as DNA: TGCGCCAGCAGCCAAGAGGGCAGCTATTCACCCCTCCACTTT. Encoded protein: CASSQEGSYSPLHF.

This clonotype has a handful of counts. This sequence joins TRBV4-1 and TRBJ2-5; D is perhaps TRBD1 (6 bases). Trimming removed 4 bases from V and 0 bases from J, with 18 bases in between. Germline CDR1 is MGHRA and CDR2 is YSYEKL. The CDR3 runs to 17 residues. This chain's CDR3 is CASSPTGADTYQETQYF. The CDR3 nucleotides are TGCGCCAGCAGCCCGACAGGTGCGGACACGTACCAAGAGACCCAGTACTTC.

This chain uses TRBV4-3 with TRBJ1-1; D is undetermined. Looked up from germline, CDR1 is LGHNA and CDR2 is YSLEER. This CDR3 comprises 13 residues. The V end lost 4 bases, the J end lost 11 bases, and 17 bases lay between the germline ends. CDR3 bases: TGCGCCAGCAGCCGTCCTGCTGGGGAGGCCGCTTTCTTT. Translating it yields CASSRPAGEAAFF.

The chain links TRBV20-1 to TRBJ2-4, with D possibly called TRBD1 or TRBD2 (5 bases each). This CDR3 spans 13 amino acids. V shed 3 bases and J shed 0 bases, with 6 bases lying between them. Germline lookup yields CDR1 DFQATT and CDR2 SNEGSKA (reference sequence). CDR3 in amino acids: CSASGTAKNIQYF. CDR3 coding DNA: TGCAGTGCTAGCGGGACAGCCAAAAACATTCAGTACTTC.

The rearrangement joins TRBV18 to TRBJ1-2; no firm D call. The ends were cut back, 3 bases at V and 0 bases at J, with 20 bases in the middle. CDR3 length equals 18 residues. Germline assignment: CDR1 KGHSH and CDR2 LQKENI. CDR3 coding DNA: TGTGCCAGCTCACCTCTCGGCTGGGCCCCGAGGCCTAACTATGGCTACACCTTC. This gives the protein CASSPLGWAPRPNYGYTF.

The chain couples TRBV7-6 to TRBJ2-1, with D maybe TRBD1 (5 bases). The CDR3 sequence is 16 residues long. Germline values: CDR1 SGHVS, CDR2 FNYEAQ. The ends were cut back, 4 bases at V and 5 bases at J, with 18 bases in the middle. In nucleotides, the CDR3 is TGTGCCAGCAGCTCCAATAGGGGCACGTGGGACAATGAGCAGTTCTTC. This encodes CASSSNRGTWDNEQFF.

The chain has TRBV6-5 and TRBJ2-5; no reliable D call. Germline assignment: CDR1 MNHEY and CDR2 SVGAGI. With 0 bases removed from V and 6 bases from J, the gap between germline ends came to 11 bases. The CDR3 loop spans 14 amino acids. As DNA, the CDR3 is TGTGCCAGCAGTTACTCACCGGAACGAAAGACCCAGTACTTC. It specifies CASSYSPERKTQYF.

In its sample, this clonotype was seen a few times. The rearrangement uses TRBV4-3 and TRBJ2-3; D call uncertain. Trimming shortened V by 0 bases and J by 2 bases, and 9 bases separated the two germline ends. This CDR3 has 15 residues. Germline assignment: CDR1 LGHNA and CDR2 YSLEER. CDR3 sequence reads: CASSQESRYTDTQYF. CDR3 DNA: TGCGCCAGCAGCCAAGAGTCGCGGTACACAGATACGCAGTATTTT.

The chain uses TRBV5-1 and TRBJ2-3; D unclear. The V gene lost 7 bases and the J gene lost 9 bases, with 18 bases spanning the gap. Per germline, CDR1 SGHRS and CDR2 YFSETQ. The CDR3 totals 13 residues. CDR3 in DNA: TGCGCCAGCGGCTCTCCCGTGGGCCTCACGCAGTATTTT. Translation: CASGSPVGLTQYF.